This T cell receptor beta chain comes out of a study of control samples from healthy donors and cancer patients. TCRdb's table, derived via immunoSEQ multiplex PCR, lists solely in-frame clones and lacks some. Of almost 95,000 clones in the sample, less than 95% were seen once. CDR3 length: 14 amino acids. The germline V gene encodes CDR1 SGDLS and CDR2 YYNGEE. The V and J ends lost 3 bases and 7 bases respectively, with 17 bases between them. The TCR comes from a woman under 30 in good health. Material for sequencing was blood. This rearrangement joins TRBV9 to TRBJ2-7; the D gene is possibly TRBD1 (6 bases). CDR3 bases: TGTGCCAGCAGCGATCAAGGGACAACGAGAGAGCAGTACTTC. It yields the protein CASSDQGTTREQYF.